Shown below are 5 T cell receptor beta chains from a single sample sequenced in a study of siplizumab effects on memory and regulatory T cells. Data came from immunoSEQ multiplex PCR; TCRdb stores just in-frame clones and leaves some out. The data contain about 98,000 clones, around nine tenths of them singletons. Sequencing used CD4+ T cells sorted from blood. The receptors were gathered from a human donor in good health.

The chain uses TRBV7-2 and TRBJ1-3; no definite D call. This CDR3 has 14 amino acids. V lost 2 bases and J 4 bases, leaving 9 bases between the germline ends. CDR1 and CDR2 from the germline V gene are SGHTA and FQGNSA. The CDR3 region has the DNA TGTGCCAGCAGCTTAATTCTGGGAGGAAACACCATATATTTT. Translation gives CASSLILGGNTIYF.

The chain couples TRBV7-6 to TRBJ2-2; the match to TRBD2 covers 9 bases. Looked up from germline, CDR1 is SGHVS and CDR2 is FNYEAQ. CDR3 length: 15 residues. V was pared by 0 bases and J by 8 bases, with 4 bases of the junction left unmatched. Here the CDR3 DNA reads TGTGCCAGCAGCTTAGCTATGGGACTAGCAGGGGAGCTGTTTTTT. Protein: CASSLAMGLAGELFF.

The J gene is TRBJ2-7, the V gene TRBV2; no clear D gene. Germline CDR1 and CDR2: SNHLY and FYNNEI. CDR3 size: 12 residues. V was shortened by 6 bases and J by 5 bases, with 11 bases between the two germline ends. This chain's CDR3 is CASRESKDEQYF. The CDR3, as DNA: TGTGCCAGCAGGGAATCGAAGGACGAGCAGTACTTC.

The chain couples TRBV19 to TRBJ1-2, with TRBD1 as a possible D gene (6 bases). This CDR3 is 15 amino acids long. Germline CDR1 LNHDA, CDR2 SQIVND (reference sequence). Trimming removed 7 bases at V and 0 bases at J, with 15 bases between. The CDR3 nucleotides are TGTGCCAGTACGGGGGCGGAGTTAGCTAACTATGGCTACACCTTC. It specifies CASTGAELANYGYTF. Variable domain in full (rest from reference TRBV19 and TRBJ1-2): DGGITQSPKYLFRKEGQNVTLSCEQNLNHDAMYWYRQDPGQGLRLIYYSQIVNDFQKGDIAEGYSVSREKKESFPLTVTSAQKNPTAFYLCASTGAELANYGYTFGSGTRLTVV.

The chain links TRBV28 to TRBJ2-3, with unresolved D. V was clipped by 3 bases and J by 2 bases, with 12 bases between them. The CDR3 covers 15 residues. In germline, CDR1 is MDHEN, CDR2 SYDVKM. The CDR3 DNA sequence: TGTGCCAGCAGTTTGTCGTGGAGTCTCACAGATACGCAGTATTTT. Protein: CASSLSWSLTDTQYF.